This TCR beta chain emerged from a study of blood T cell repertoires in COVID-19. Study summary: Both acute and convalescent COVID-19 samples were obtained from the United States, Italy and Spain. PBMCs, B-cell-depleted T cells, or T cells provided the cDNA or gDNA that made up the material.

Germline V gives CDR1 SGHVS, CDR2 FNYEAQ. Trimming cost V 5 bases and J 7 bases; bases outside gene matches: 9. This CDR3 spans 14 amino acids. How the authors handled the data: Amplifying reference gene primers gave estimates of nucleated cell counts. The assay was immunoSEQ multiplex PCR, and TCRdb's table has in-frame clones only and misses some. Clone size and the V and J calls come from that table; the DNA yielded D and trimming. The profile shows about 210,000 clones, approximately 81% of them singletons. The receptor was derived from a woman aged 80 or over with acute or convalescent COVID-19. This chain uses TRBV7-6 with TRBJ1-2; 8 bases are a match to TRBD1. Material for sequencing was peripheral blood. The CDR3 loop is CASSTQGAGVGYTF. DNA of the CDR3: TGTGCCAGCAGCACCCAGGGGGCTGGCGTTGGCTACACCTTC.